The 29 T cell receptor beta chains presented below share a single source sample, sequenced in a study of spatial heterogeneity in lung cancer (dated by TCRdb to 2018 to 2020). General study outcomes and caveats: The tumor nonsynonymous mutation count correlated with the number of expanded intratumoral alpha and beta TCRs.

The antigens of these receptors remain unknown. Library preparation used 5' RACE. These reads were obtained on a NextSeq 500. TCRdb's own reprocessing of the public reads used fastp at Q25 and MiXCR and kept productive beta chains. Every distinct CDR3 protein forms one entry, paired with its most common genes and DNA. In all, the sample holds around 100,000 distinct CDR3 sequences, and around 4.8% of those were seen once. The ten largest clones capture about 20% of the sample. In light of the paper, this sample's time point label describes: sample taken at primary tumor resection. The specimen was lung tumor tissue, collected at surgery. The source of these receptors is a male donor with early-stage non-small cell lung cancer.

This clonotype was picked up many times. The CDR3 sequence: CSATDPNTGNEQFF. The CDR3 DNA reads TGCAGTGCTACCGATCCCAACACTGGAAATGAGCAGTTCTTC. V usage is TRBV20-1 and J usage is TRBJ2-1; D is unclear. The length of the CDR3 is 14 residues. Trimming left V 4 bases short and J 7 bases short, with 17 bases between. CDR1 DFQATT and CDR2 SNEGSKA come from the germline V gene (reference sequence).

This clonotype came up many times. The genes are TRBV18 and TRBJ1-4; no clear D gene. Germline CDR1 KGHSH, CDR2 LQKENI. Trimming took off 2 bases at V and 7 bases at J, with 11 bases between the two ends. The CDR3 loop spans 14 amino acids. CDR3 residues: CASSPDEAVEKLFF. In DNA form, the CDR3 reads TGTGCCAGCTCACCAGACGAGGCAGTTGAAAAACTGTTTTTT.

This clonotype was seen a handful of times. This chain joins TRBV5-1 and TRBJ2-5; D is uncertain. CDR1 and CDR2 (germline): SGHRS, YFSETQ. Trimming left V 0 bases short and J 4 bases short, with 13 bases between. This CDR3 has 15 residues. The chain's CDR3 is CASSLAPARGETQYF. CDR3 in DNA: TGCGCCAGCAGCTTGGCTCCAGCGCGCGGAGAGACCCAGTACTTC.

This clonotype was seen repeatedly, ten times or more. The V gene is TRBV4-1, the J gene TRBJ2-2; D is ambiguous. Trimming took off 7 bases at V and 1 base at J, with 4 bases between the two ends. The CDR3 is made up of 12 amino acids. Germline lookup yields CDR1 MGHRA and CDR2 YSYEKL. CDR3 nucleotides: TGCGCCAGCACCGGGAACACCGGGGAGCTGTTTTTT. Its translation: CASTGNTGELFF.

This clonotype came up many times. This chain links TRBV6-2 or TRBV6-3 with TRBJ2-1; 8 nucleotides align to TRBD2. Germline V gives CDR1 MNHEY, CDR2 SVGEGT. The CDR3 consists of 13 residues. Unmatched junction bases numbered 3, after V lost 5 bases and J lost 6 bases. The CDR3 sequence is CASSILAANEQFF. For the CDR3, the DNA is TGTGCCAGCAGTATACTAGCGGCCAATGAGCAGTTCTTC.

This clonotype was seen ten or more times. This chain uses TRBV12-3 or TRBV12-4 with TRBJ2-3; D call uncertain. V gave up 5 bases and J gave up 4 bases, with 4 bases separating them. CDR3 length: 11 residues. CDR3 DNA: TGTGCCAGCAGTCTCCCAGATACGCAGTATTTT. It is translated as CASSLPDTQYF.

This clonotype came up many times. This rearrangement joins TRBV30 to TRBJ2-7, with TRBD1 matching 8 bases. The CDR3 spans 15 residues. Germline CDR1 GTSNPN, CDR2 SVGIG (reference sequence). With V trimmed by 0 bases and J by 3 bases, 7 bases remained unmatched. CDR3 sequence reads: CAWSVPGTGNYEQYF. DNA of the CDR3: TGTGCCTGGAGTGTACCCGGGACAGGAAACTACGAGCAGTACTTC.

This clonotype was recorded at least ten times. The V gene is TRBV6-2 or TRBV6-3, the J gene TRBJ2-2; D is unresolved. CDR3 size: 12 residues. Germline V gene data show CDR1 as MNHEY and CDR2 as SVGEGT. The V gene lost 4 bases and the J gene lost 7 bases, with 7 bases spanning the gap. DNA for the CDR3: TGTGCCAGCAGTTTTCCGTACGGGGAGCTGTTTTTT. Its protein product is CASSFPYGELFF.

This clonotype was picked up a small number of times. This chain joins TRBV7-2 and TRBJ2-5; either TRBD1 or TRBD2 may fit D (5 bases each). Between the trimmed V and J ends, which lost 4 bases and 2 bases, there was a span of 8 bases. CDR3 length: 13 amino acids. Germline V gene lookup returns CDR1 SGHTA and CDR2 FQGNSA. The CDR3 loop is CASSSWGQETQYF. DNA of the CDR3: TGTGCCAGCAGCTCTTGGGGGCAAGAGACCCAGTACTTC.

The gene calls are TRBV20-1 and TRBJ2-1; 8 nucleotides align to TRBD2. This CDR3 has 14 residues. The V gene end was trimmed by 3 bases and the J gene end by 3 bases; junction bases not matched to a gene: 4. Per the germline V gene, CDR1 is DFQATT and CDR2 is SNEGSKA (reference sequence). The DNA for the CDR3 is TGCAGTGCTAGCCGACTAGCGAACTACAATGAGCAGTTCTTC. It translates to CSASRLANYNEQFF.

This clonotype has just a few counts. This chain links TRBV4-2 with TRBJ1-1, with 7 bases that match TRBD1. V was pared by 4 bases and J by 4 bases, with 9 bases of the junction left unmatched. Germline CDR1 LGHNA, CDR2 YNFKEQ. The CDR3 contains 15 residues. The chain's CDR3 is CASSPDPHRGTEAFF. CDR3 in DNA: TGTGCCAGCAGCCCTGATCCCCACAGGGGCACTGAAGCTTTCTTT.

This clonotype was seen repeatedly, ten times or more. CDR3 in DNA: TGCGCCAGCTCGGGCGGAAACTACAATGAGCAGTTCTTC. This gives the protein CASSGGNYNEQFF. The chain recombines TRBV5-1 with TRBJ2-1; no definite D call. Germline V gene data show CDR1 as SGHRS and CDR2 as YFSETQ. Trimming left V 7 bases short and J 3 bases short, with 11 bases between. The CDR3 totals 13 residues. The full variable domain, its missing parts supplied by reference TRBV5-1 and TRBJ2-1, is KAGVTQTPRYLIKTRGQQVTLSCSPISGHRSVSWYQQTPGQGLQFLFEYFSETQRNKGNFPGRFSGRQFSNSRSEMNVSTLELGDSALYLCASSGGNYNEQFFGPGTRLTVL.

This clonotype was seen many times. CDR3 in DNA: TGTGCCAGCAGGCGGGAGTCGGATACGCAGTATTTT. This encodes CASRRESDTQYF. The chain combines TRBV28 with TRBJ2-3, with 7 bases fitting TRBD2. The V segment lost 6 bases and the J segment 6 bases; nucleotides outside the gene matches: 3. CDR3 length: 12 residues. Germline V gene data show CDR1 as MDHEN and CDR2 as SYDVKM.

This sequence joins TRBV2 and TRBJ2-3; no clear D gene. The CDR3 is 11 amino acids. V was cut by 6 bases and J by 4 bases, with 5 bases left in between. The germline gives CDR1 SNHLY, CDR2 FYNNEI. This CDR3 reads CASRYSDTQYF. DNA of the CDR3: TGTGCCAGCAGGTACTCAGATACGCAGTATTTT.

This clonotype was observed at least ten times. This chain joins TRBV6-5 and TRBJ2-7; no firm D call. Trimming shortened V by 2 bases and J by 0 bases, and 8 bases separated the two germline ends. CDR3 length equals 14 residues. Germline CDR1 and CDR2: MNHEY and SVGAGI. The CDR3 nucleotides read TGTGCCAGCAGTTACAGTCAGATCTCCTACGAGCAGTACTTC. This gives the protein CASSYSQISYEQYF.

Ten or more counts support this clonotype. The DNA for the CDR3 is TGTGCCAGCAGCCAAGATTACCTAGGGGTAACGGGCACCGGGGAGCTGTTTTTT. Protein product: CASSQDYLGVTGTGELFF. The V gene is TRBV4-2, the J gene TRBJ2-2; possible D gene TRBD1, 5 bases. CDR1 and CDR2 (germline): LGHNA, YNFKEQ. The CDR3 is 18 amino acids. The V end was cut by 0 bases, the J end by 4 bases, with 18 bases between.

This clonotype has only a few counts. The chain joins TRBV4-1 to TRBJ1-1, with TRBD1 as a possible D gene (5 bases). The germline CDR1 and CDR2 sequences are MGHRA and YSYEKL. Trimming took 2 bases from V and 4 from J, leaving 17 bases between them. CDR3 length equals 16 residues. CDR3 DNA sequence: TGCGCCAGCAGCCAAAATTCCGGGACGCCCGCCACTGAAGCTTTCTTT. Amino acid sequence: CASSQNSGTPATEAFF.

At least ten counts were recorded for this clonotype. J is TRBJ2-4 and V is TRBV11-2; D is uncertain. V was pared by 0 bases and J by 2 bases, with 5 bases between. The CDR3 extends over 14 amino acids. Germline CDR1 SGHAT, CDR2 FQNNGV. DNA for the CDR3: TGTGCCAGCAGCTTAGACGGGTCCAAAAACATTCAGTACTTC. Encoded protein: CASSLDGSKNIQYF.

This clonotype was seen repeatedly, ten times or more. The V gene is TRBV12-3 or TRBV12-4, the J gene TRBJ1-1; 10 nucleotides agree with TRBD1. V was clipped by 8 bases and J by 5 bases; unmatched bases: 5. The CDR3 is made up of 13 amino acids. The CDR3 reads CASGTGEVTEAFF. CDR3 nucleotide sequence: TGTGCCAGCGGGACAGGGGAAGTGACTGAAGCTTTCTTT.

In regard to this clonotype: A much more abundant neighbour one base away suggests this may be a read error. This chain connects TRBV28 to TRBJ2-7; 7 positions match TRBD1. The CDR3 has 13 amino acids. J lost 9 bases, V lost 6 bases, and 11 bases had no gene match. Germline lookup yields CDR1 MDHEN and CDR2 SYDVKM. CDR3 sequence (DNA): TGTGCCAGCAGACACAGGGGAGACCGATGGCAGTACTTC. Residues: CASRHRGDRWQYF.

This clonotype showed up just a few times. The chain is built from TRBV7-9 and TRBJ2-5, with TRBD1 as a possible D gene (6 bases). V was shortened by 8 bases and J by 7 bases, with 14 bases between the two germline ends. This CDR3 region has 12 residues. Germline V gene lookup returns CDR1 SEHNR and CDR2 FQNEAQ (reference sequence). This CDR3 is CASGGRRGTQYF. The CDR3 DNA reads TGTGCCAGCGGGGGCAGGAGAGGGACCCAGTACTTC.

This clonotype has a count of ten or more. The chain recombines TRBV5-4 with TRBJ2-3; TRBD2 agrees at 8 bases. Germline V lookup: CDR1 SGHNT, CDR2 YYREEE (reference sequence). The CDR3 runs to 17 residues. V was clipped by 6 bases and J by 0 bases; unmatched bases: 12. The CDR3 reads CASTSRPTSGSTDTQYF. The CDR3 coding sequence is TGTGCCAGCACTTCCCGCCCCACTAGCGGTAGCACAGATACGCAGTATTTT.

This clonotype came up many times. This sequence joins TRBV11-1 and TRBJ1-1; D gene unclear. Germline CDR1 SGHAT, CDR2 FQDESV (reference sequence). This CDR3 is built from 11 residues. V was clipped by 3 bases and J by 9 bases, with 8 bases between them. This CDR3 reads CASSFLDKAFF. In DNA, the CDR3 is TGTGCCAGCAGCTTCCTAGATAAAGCTTTCTTT.

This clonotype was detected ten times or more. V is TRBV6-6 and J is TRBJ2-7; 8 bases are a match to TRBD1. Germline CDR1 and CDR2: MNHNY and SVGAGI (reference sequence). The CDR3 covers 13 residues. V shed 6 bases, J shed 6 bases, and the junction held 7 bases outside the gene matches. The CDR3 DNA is TGTGCCAGCAGCCACAGGGGGGAAGGCGAGCAGTACTTC. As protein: CASSHRGEGEQYF.

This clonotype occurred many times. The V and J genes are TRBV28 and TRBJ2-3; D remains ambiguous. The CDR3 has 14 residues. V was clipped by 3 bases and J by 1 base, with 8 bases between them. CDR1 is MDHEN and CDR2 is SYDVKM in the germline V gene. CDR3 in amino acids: CASSFRAGTDTQYF. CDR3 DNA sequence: TGTGCCAGCAGTTTTAGAGCAGGCACAGATACGCAGTATTTT. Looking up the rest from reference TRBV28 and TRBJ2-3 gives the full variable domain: DVKVTQSSRYLVKRTGEKVFLECVQDMDHENMFWYRQDPGLGLRLIYFSYDVKMKEKGDIPEGYSVSREKKERFSLILESASTNQTSMYLCASSFRAGTDTQYFGPGTRLTVL.

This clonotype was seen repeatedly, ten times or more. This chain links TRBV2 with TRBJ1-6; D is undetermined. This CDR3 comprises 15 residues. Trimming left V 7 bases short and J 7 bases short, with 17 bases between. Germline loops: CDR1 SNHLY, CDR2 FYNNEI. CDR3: CASISRGRMNSPLHF. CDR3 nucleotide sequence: TGTGCCAGCATCAGCCGGGGAAGAATGAATTCACCCCTCCACTTT. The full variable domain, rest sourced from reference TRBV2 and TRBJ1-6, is EPEVTQTPSHQVTQMGQEVILRCVPISNHLYFYWYRQILGQKVEFLVSFYNNEISEKSEIFDDQFSVERPDGSNFTLKIRSTKLEDSAMYFCASISRGRMNSPLHFGNGTRLTVT.

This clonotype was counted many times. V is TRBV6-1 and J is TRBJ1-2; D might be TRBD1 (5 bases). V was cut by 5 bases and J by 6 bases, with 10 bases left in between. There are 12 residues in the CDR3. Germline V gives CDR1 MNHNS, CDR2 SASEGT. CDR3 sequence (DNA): TGTGCCAGCAGTCCAACAGGTCATGGCTACACCTTC. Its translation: CASSPTGHGYTF.

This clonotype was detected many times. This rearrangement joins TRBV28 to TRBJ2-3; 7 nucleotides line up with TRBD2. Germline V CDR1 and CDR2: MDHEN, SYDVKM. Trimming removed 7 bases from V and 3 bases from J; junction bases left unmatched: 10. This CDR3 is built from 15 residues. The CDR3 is CASMGSAGTTDTQYF. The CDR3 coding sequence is TGTGCCAGCATGGGTTCAGCGGGGACGACAGATACGCAGTATTTT.

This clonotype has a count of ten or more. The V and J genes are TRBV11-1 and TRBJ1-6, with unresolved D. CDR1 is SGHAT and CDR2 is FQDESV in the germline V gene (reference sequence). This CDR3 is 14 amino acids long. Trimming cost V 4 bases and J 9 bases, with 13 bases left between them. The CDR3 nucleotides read TGTGCCAGCAGCTCCGGGAACAGAGGTTCACCCCTCCACTTT. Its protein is CASSSGNRGSPLHF.